This entry lists 16 T cell receptor beta chains sequenced from one sample in a study of blood T cell repertoires in COVID-19. Data came from immunoSEQ multiplex PCR; TCRdb stores just in-frame clones and leaves some out. The table has about 400,000 clones, just under 90% seen once. The sequencing input was PBMCs or T cells enriched from blood (not recorded which). These receptors all stem from a woman in her forties or fifties who had recovered from COVID-19.

DNA of the CDR3: TGTGCCAGCAGCTTAGTAGGGACAGGGTCGGGGACTGAAGCTTTCTTT. It codes for CASSLVGTGSGTEAFF. The V gene is TRBV7-2, the J gene TRBJ1-1; TRBD1 aligns across 9 bases. The CDR3 sequence is 16 residues long. Germline CDR1 is SGHTA and CDR2 is FQGNSA. The V and J ends lost 1 base and 5 bases, in that order; junction bases with no gene match: 8.

This clone appeared a few times. The chain employs TRBV7-2 and TRBJ2-2, with D maybe TRBD2 (6 bases). The CDR3 consists of 18 residues. Germline V gene sequence: CDR1 SGHTA, CDR2 FQGNSA. V lost 5 bases to trimming and J lost 2 bases, with 21 bases between them. In DNA form, the CDR3 reads TGTGCCAGCAGCCTTAAGCGGGTTACGGGGATAAACACCGGGGAGCTGTTTTTT. This encodes CASSLKRVTGINTGELFF.

This rearrangement joins TRBV5-4 to TRBJ1-2; D uncertain. Germline V gives CDR1 SGHNT, CDR2 YYREEE (reference sequence). The CDR3 covers 13 residues. V was clipped by 1 base and J by 8 bases, with 12 bases between them. As DNA, the CDR3 is TGTGCCAGCAGCTTGAGTGCGGAAACCGGCTACACCTTC. The encoded protein is CASSLSAETGYTF.

The V and J genes are TRBV7-9 and TRBJ2-1; TRBD1 is a possible D gene (6 bases). V dropped 4 bases and J dropped 5 bases, with 15 bases sitting between them. CDR1 is SEHNR and CDR2 is FQNEAQ in the germline V gene (reference sequence). The CDR3 runs to 15 residues. The CDR3 sequence is CASSSRRQVHNEQFF. CDR3 nucleotides: TGTGCCAGCAGCTCGAGACGACAGGTCCACAATGAGCAGTTCTTC.

The chain carries TRBV7-9 and TRBJ1-4; D call uncertain. This CDR3 contains 17 residues. Germline CDR1 reads SEHNR; CDR2 reads FQNEAQ (reference sequence). V dropped 0 bases and J dropped 4 bases, with 15 bases sitting between them. CDR3 loop: CASSLASRGLINEKLFF. CDR3 nucleotide sequence: TGTGCCAGCAGCTTAGCGAGTCGGGGATTGATTAATGAAAAACTGTTTTTT.

The CDR3 DNA follows: TGTGCCTGGATTTTCCCGAACGGGCGGGGCAACAATGAGCAGTTCTTC. This encodes CAWIFPNGRGNNEQFF. The gene calls are TRBV30 and TRBJ2-1, with D possibly matching TRBD2 (6 bases). Germline-derived CDR1 and CDR2 are GTSNPN and SVGIG (reference sequence). CDR3 length equals 16 residues. Trimming stripped 4 bases from V and 5 bases from J, with 21 bases between.

Note on this clone: Distinct nucleotide sequences in the sample also encode this CDR3. The chain joins TRBV6-5 to TRBJ2-2; no reliable D call. V gave up 4 bases and J gave up 4 bases, with 4 bases separating them. This CDR3 spans 12 amino acids. The germline V gene encodes CDR1 MNHEY and CDR2 SVGAGI. This chain's CDR3 is CASSSRTGELFF. CDR3 bases: TGTGCCAGCAGTTCCCGCACCGGGGAGCTGTTTTTT.

The CDR3 DNA reads as TGTGCCAGCAGTGCGTCCCCCCCAGGGGTCTATGGCTACACCTTC. Translation gives CASSASPPGVYGYTF. The genes are TRBV27 and TRBJ1-2; tentative D call: TRBD1 (6 bases). The CDR3 consists of 15 residues. The germline V gene encodes CDR1 MNHEY and CDR2 SMNVEV (reference sequence). Trimming removed 5 bases from V and 4 bases from J, with 17 bases in between.

The J gene is TRBJ1-1, the V gene TRBV18, with D maybe TRBD1 (5 bases). Germline V CDR1 and CDR2: KGHSH, LQKENI. Trimming cost V 10 bases and J 4 bases, with 16 bases left between them. The CDR3 loop spans 13 amino acids. CDR3 in DNA: TGTGCCACAAAAGAAGGGGAAGCCACTGAAGCTTTCTTT. Amino acid sequence: CATKEGEATEAFF.

This chain links TRBV7-9 with TRBJ1-3, with TRBD1 matching over 8 bases. Trimming removed 1 base from V and 2 bases from J; junction bases left unmatched: 1. Germline-derived CDR1 and CDR2 are SEHNR and FQNEAQ (reference sequence). The CDR3 runs to 15 residues. This chain's CDR3 is CASSLGRGPGNTIYF. The CDR3 DNA reads TGTGCCAGCAGCTTAGGCAGGGGGCCTGGAAACACCATATATTTT.

The sample holds one count of this clone. J is TRBJ1-4 and V is TRBV3-1 (or the pseudogene TRBV3-2), with 7 bases fitting TRBD1. Germline lookup yields CDR1 LGHDT and CDR2 YNNKEL (reference sequence). This CDR3 region has 13 residues. The V segment lost 6 bases and the J segment 8 bases; nucleotides outside the gene matches: 6. The DNA of the CDR3 is TGTGCCAGCAGAGAAGGGACAGAGGAAAAACTGTTTTTT. This encodes CASREGTEEKLFF.

This clone has just a few counts. The genes are TRBV30 and TRBJ1-4, with D tentatively TRBD1 (6 bases). The germline CDR1 and CDR2 sequences are GTSNPN and SVGIG (reference sequence). V lost 0 bases to trimming and J lost 0 bases, with 20 bases between them. This CDR3 contains 19 residues. CDR3 residues: CAWSVQGAFQRATNEKLFF. The CDR3, as DNA: TGTGCCTGGAGTGTACAGGGCGCTTTTCAGCGTGCAACTAATGAAAAACTGTTTTTT.

This chain joins TRBV7-9 and TRBJ2-7, with TRBD1 matching over 9 bases. The germline CDR1 and CDR2 sequences are SEHNR and FQNEAQ (reference sequence). This CDR3 is built from 16 residues. Unmatched junction bases numbered 10, after V lost 4 bases and J lost 3 bases. In DNA form, the CDR3 reads TGTGCCAGCAGCTCCCCGGCGGGGACAGGGAACTACGAGCAGTACTTC. Translated, it gives CASSSPAGTGNYEQYF.

As concerns this clone: An end of the junction differs from the germline gene, which may be a read error. This chain links TRBV28 with TRBJ1-5, with 10 bases identical to TRBD1. CDR1 is MDHEN, CDR2 SYDVKM, per germline. The CDR3 extends over 15 amino acids. This chain's CDR3 is CASSPGDRGNLPQHF. CDR3 bases: TGTGCCAGCAGTCCAGGGGACAGGGGCAATCTGCCCCAGCATTTT.

This chain joins TRBV19 and TRBJ1-3; D unclear. Germline V gene sequence: CDR1 LNHDA, CDR2 SQIVND (reference sequence). Trimming pared 11 bases from V and 4 bases from J, leaving 12 bases between. CDR3 length: 12 amino acids. CDR3 region: CASGSRGNTIYF. The CDR3 region has the DNA TGTGCCTCCGGGTCGAGGGGAAACACCATATATTTT. Full variable domain (missing parts from reference TRBV19 and TRBJ1-3): DGGITQSPKYLFRKEGQNVTLSCEQNLNHDAMYWYRQDPGQGLRLIYYSQIVNDFQKGDIAEGYSVSREKKESFPLTVTSAQKNPTAFYLCASGSRGNTIYFGEGSWLTVV.

The CDR3 DNA follows: TGTGCCAGCAGTTTTACAGGGAACACTGAAGCTTTCTTT. Its protein product is CASSFTGNTEAFF. The chain employs TRBV28 and TRBJ1-1; tentative D call: TRBD1 (5 bases). The germline V gene encodes CDR1 MDHEN and CDR2 SYDVKM. V lost 3 bases to trimming and J lost 1 base, with 6 bases between them. CDR3 length: 13 amino acids.